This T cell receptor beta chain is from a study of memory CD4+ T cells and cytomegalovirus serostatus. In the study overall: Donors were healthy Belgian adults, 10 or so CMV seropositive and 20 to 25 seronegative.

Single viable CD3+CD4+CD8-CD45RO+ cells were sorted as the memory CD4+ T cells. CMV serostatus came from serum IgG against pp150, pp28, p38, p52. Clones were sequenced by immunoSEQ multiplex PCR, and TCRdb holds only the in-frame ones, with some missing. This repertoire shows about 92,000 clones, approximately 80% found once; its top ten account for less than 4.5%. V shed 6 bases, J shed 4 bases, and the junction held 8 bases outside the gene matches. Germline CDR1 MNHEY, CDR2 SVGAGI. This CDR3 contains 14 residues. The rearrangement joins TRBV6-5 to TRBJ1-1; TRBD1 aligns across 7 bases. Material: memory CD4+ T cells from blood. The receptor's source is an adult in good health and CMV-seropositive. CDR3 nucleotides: TGTGCCAGCAGACGAACAGGGGTTGGCACTGAAGCTTTCTTT. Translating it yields CASRRTGVGTEAFF.